The 17 T cell receptor beta chains listed next were all sequenced from one sample in a study of blood T cells in healthy people across ages (dated by TCRdb to between 2014 and 2017). The library was built by means of 5' RACE. A second PCR of about 7 to 12 cycles was run with a J-beta primer mix and a sample-barcoded 5' primer. Through fastp at Q25 and MiXCR, TCRdb rebuilt clones from the public reads, retaining in-frame beta chains. All rows with the same CDR3 protein become a single entry with the most common DNA and genes. The sample contains 1,800,000 or so distinct CDR3 sequences, 30% to 40% of them found a single time. The ten largest clones take up about 23% of the sample. Sequenced input: blood. Receptor source: a human donor in good health.

This clonotype was counted a few times. The chain recombines TRBV4-1 with TRBJ2-5; 8 bases map to TRBD1. This CDR3 comprises 17 residues. Germline values: CDR1 MGHRA, CDR2 YSYEKL. After removal of 4 bases from V and 1 base from J, the junction contained 11 bases not matched to a gene. The chain's CDR3 is CASSLSKTRGPQETQYF. The CDR3 DNA reads TGCGCCAGCAGCCTTTCAAAGACCAGGGGGCCCCAAGAGACCCAGTACTTC.

A note on this clonotype: A single base separates this from a much larger clone, so it may be a read error. The chain uses TRBV20-1 and TRBJ2-3, with D possibly being TRBD1 or TRBD2 (5 bases each). Germline V CDR1 and CDR2: DFQATT, SNEGSKA (reference sequence). The CDR3 spans 13 residues. CDR3 coding DNA: TGCAGTACTAGAAGGGGAGGCACAGATACGCAGTATTTT. It specifies CSTRRGGTDTQYF.

This sequence joins TRBV6-2 or TRBV6-3 and TRBJ2-7; 8 nucleotides agree with TRBD2. Looked up from germline, CDR1 is MNHEY and CDR2 is SVGEGT. The ends lost 6 bases at V and 6 bases at J; junction bases unmatched: 4. The CDR3 spans 12 residues. The CDR3 is CASRTGTSEQYF. The DNA of the CDR3 is TGTGCCAGCAGAACCGGGACTAGCGAGCAGTACTTC.

The CDR3 coding sequence is TGCGCCAGCAGCTTGGAAGCGCACAGGGGGATCGGGGAGCTGTTTTTT. Amino acid sequence: CASSLEAHRGIGELFF. The chain recombines TRBV5-1 with TRBJ2-2, with TRBD1 matching over 8 bases. CDR3 length: 16 amino acids. Germline CDR1 reads SGHRS; CDR2 reads YFSETQ. The J segment lost 7 bases and the V segment lost 0 bases, leaving 8 bases of the junction unmatched.

This clonotype was observed a handful of times. The chain links TRBV9 to TRBJ1-2; D ambiguous. This CDR3 comprises 14 residues. V was cut by 0 bases and J by 2 bases, with 8 bases left in between. Germline CDR1 and CDR2: SGDLS and YYNGEE. The CDR3 loop reads CASSVGTLNYGYTF. CDR3 sequence (DNA): TGTGCCAGCAGCGTAGGAACCCTAAACTATGGCTACACCTTC.

This clonotype was counted a few times. The chain joins TRBV15 to TRBJ2-5; the match to TRBD2 covers 8 bases. With 6 bases clipped from V and 6 bases from J, the junction kept 9 bases outside the gene matches. The length of the CDR3 is 14 residues. Looked up from germline, CDR1 is LNHNV and CDR2 is YYDKDF (reference sequence). For the CDR3, the DNA is TGTGCCACCAGTTTTCGGGGGGGCCATAAGACCCAGTACTTC. Its translation: CATSFRGGHKTQYF.

This clonotype was seen a few times. J is TRBJ1-1 and V is TRBV12-3 or TRBV12-4, with D perhaps matching TRBD1 (5 bases). This CDR3 has 15 residues. Between the trimmed V and J ends, which lost 5 bases and 3 bases, there was a span of 16 bases. CDR3 residues: CASSRIGGRYTEAFF. The CDR3 nucleotides read TGTGCCAGCAGTCGGATTGGGGGTAGATACACTGAAGCTTTCTTT.

This clonotype appeared once. The junction departs from the called germline gene at one end, perhaps through a read error. The chain is built from TRBV4-3 and TRBJ1-1; D is unresolved. Per germline, CDR1 LGHNA and CDR2 YSLEER. This CDR3 is built from 15 residues. CDR3 bases: TGCGCCGGCAGCCAAGGTGACCTAGAGACATTTGAAGCTTTCTTT. It yields the protein CAGSQGDLETFEAFF.

The chain joins TRBV5-1 to TRBJ1-2; TRBD1 matches 9 bases. This CDR3 has 18 residues. Trimming removed 1 base from V and 2 bases from J; junction bases left unmatched: 12. Germline values: CDR1 SGHRS, CDR2 YFSETQ. The CDR3 DNA reads as TGCGCCAGCAGCTTGCTCCTCCCTACCGGGACAGGGAACTATGGCTACACCTTC. Translating it yields CASSLLLPTGTGNYGYTF.

This chain joins TRBV6-2 or TRBV6-3 and TRBJ2-4; 12 nucleotides agree with TRBD2. The CDR3 is 17 residues long. V was pared by 5 bases and J by 2 bases, with 7 bases of the junction left unmatched. The germline V gene encodes CDR1 MNHEY and CDR2 SVGEGT. CDR3 sequence: CASSPASGGATKNIQYF. DNA of the CDR3: TGTGCCAGCAGTCCGGCTAGCGGGGGGGCTACCAAAAACATTCAGTACTTC.

This clonotype was counted once. This rearrangement joins TRBV6-2 or TRBV6-3 to TRBJ2-1, with 15 nucleotides matching TRBD2. The V gene end was trimmed by 5 bases and the J gene end by 3 bases; junction bases not matched to a gene: 5. CDR1 is MNHEY, CDR2 SVGEGT, per germline. The CDR3 covers 17 residues. The CDR3 region is CASSTGTSGGIYNEQFF. CDR3 sequence (DNA): TGTGCCAGCAGTACCGGGACTAGCGGGGGGATCTACAATGAGCAGTTCTTC.

This clonotype was seen at least ten times. The V call is TRBV20-1, the J call TRBJ2-5; 7 bases are a match to TRBD1. The germline gives CDR1 DFQATT, CDR2 SNEGSKA (reference sequence). V gave up 5 bases and J gave up 5 bases; unmatched junction bases: 2. This CDR3 is built from 11 residues. The CDR3 sequence is CSALTGETQYF. For the CDR3, the DNA is TGCAGTGCTCTGACAGGGGAGACCCAGTACTTC.

This chain connects TRBV12-3 or TRBV12-4 to TRBJ2-5; D possibly matches TRBD1 or TRBD2 (5 bases each). V was shortened by 1 base and J by 6 bases, with 15 bases between the two germline ends. This CDR3 is built from 15 residues. CDR3 sequence: CASSLVGTPVKTQYF. CDR3 DNA sequence: TGTGCCAGCAGTTTAGTTGGGACGCCTGTGAAGACCCAGTACTTC.

J is TRBJ1-2 and V is TRBV7-3; a weak D match, TRBD1 (6 bases). The CDR3 is 15 residues long. Germline CDR1 reads SGHTA; CDR2 reads FQGTGA. V was shortened by 5 bases and J by 5 bases, with 18 bases between the two germline ends. Here the CDR3 DNA reads TGTGCCAGCAGCCGTAACCATGGGCAGGGGTATGGCTACACCTTC. This translates into CASSRNHGQGYGYTF.

V is TRBV5-1 and J is TRBJ2-5, with D maybe TRBD1 (7 bases). V was pared by 0 bases and J by 1 base, with 10 bases between. Per germline, CDR1 SGHRS and CDR2 YFSETQ. This CDR3 comprises 15 residues. This CDR3 is CASSLAEGAQETQYF. The DNA of the CDR3 is TGCGCCAGCAGCTTGGCGGAGGGGGCCCAAGAGACCCAGTACTTC.

This clonotype was counted between two and nine times. The chain combines TRBV20-1 with TRBJ1-2; 10 bases fit TRBD1. With 3 bases clipped from V and 7 bases from J, the junction kept 11 bases outside the gene matches. Germline-derived CDR1 and CDR2 are DFQATT and SNEGSKA (reference sequence). This CDR3 contains 15 residues. The CDR3 DNA is TGCAGTGCTAGGAGCCCCCGGGACAGGGGTGCTGGCTACACCTTC. It codes for CSARSPRDRGAGYTF.

The V call is TRBV10-3, the J call TRBJ1-2, with 8 nucleotides matching TRBD1. The V gene's germline CDR1 is ENHRY and CDR2 SYGVKD. After removal of 6 bases from V and 6 bases from J, the junction contained 9 bases not matched to a gene. The CDR3 spans 14 residues. CDR3 coding DNA: TGTGCCATCAGGATAACAGGGGGTGCTGATGGCTACACCTTC. Protein: CAIRITGGADGYTF.